This T cell receptor beta chain was sequenced in a study of cytomegalovirus exposure and HLA in healthy donors. Germline V gives CDR1 LGHNA, CDR2 YNFKEQ. After removal of 4 bases from V and 1 base from J, the junction contained 10 bases not matched to a gene. The CDR3 spans 17 residues. Study outcomes and limitations: Trimming of TCR beta V- and J-genes showed a link, identified in a later analysis, to a missense DCLRE1C variant. Exclusion as indistinguishable affected some V segments, including TRBV6-2 and TRBV6-3.

The PCR employed 60 Vbeta primers together with 13 Jbeta primers. The protocol was immunoSEQ multiplex PCR, while the TCRdb copy is restricted to in-frame clones and leaves out a portion. The table lists about 160,000 clones, about four fifths of them singletons. A remark on this clone: Its specificity is unknown.

The clonotype comes from a male donor in good health and CMV-seronegative. The sample taken for sequencing was PBMCs. The V and J genes are TRBV4-2 and TRBJ2-5; 9 bases match TRBD2. The DNA for the CDR3 is TGTGCCAGCAGCCTTGGTATTCCAGCGGGGGGCCAAGAGACCCAGTACTTC. It specifies CASSLGIPAGGQETQYF.